The clone carrying this T cell receptor beta chain was recorded once. The antigen is undetermined. This specimen comes from a study of CD8+CD57+ T cells in acquired aplastic anemia. Study in general: Each DNA sample taken from sorted CD4+ and CD8+ cells came to 2.5 to 4 ug on average. Healthy donor CD4+ cell samples had a mean of roughly 9.8 million reads. The study's findings and limits: Shared by patients and controls, 25 to 30 CD8+ CDR3s were abundant in patients. The CD8+ Simpson's diversity of patients and controls was not significantly different.

Genomic DNA constituted the template upon which TCR beta VDJ and CDR3 profiling was performed. TCRdb processed the reads anew with MiXCR; each CDR3 protein has one entry. The repertoire holds about 210,000 distinct CDR3 sequences, with about 59% as singletons. The germline V gene has CDR1 LNHNV and CDR2 YYDKDF (reference sequence). The length of the CDR3 is 14 residues. Trimming pared 2 bases from V and 5 bases from J, leaving 11 bases between. This chain connects TRBV15 to TRBJ2-3; D gene unclear. The TCR was taken from a human donor in good health. Sequenced: sorted CD4+, CD8+, or CD8+CD57+ T cells (not recorded which) from PBMCs. Here the CDR3 DNA reads TGTGCCACCAGCAGACTTGTCCTGCGAGATACGCAGTATTTT. Residues: CATSRLVLRDTQYF.